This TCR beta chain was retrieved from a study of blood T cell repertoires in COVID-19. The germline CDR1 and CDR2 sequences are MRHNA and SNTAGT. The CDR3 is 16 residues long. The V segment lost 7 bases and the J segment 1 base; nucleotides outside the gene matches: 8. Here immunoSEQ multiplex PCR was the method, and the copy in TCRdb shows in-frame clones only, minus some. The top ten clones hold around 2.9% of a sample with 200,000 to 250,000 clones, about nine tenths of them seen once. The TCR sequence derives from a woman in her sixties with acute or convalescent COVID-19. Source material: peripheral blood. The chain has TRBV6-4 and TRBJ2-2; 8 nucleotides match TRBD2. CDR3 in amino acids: CASTYSSGVNTGELFF. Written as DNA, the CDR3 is TGTGCCAGCACCTACAGTAGCGGGGTGAACACCGGGGAGCTGTTTTTT.